This T cell receptor beta chain was retrieved from a study of blood T cells in healthy people across ages. Germline V gene data show CDR1 as DFQATT and CDR2 as SNEGSKA (reference sequence). CDR3 length: 15 amino acids. The V gene end was trimmed by 6 bases and the J gene end by 2 bases; junction bases not matched to a gene: 10. A second PCR, run for roughly 6 to 11 cycles, used a sample-barcoded 5' primer plus a J-beta primer mix. TCRdb re-called the 5' RACE reads through MiXCR, storing one row per CDR3 protein. The sample shows roughly 700,000 distinct CDR3 sequences, about 52% of them seen only once. This clonotype occurred a few times. Donors ranged from about 6 to 95 years old and were healthy Caucasians in Russia. Donors each provided roughly 9.6 milliliters of peripheral blood. Per sample, a minimum of 6 million PBMCs were isolated. Per sample, no less than 5.5 micrograms of total RNA were extracted.

This clonotype originated in a woman aged 60-75 years in good health. Input material: blood. The gene calls are TRBV20-1 and TRBJ2-7; 10 nucleotides agree with TRBD2. CDR3 nucleotides: TGCAGTGCCTCTAGTATAGGACTAGCGGCCTACGAGCAGTACTTC. This sequence encodes CSASSIGLAAYEQYF.